This T cell receptor beta chain comes out of a study of blood T cell repertoires in COVID-19. About the study: Sample material is recorded as cDNA or gDNA derived from T cells, B-cell-depleted T cells, or PBMCs.

Per the study methods: Nucleated cell counts were estimated from reference gene primer amplification. Clones were read by immunoSEQ multiplex PCR, and TCRdb kept only the in-frame ones, dropping some. V, J and clone size are those of that table, while D and trimming were read from the DNA. The table shows just over 80,000 clones, with roughly 89% occurring only once. The junction had 11 bases not matched to a gene; V was cut back by 5 bases and J by 4 bases. This CDR3 contains 16 residues. CDR1 SQVTM and CDR2 ANQGSEA come from the germline V gene. Adults between about 18 and 89 years of age took part from about two dozen US areas. Clinical histories supplied by participants themselves formed the basis of cohort assignment.

Sequencing used PBMCs or T cells enriched from blood (not recorded which). The J gene is TRBJ2-3, the V gene TRBV29-1; 11 bases agree with TRBD2. This sequence originates from a woman in her 50s with acute COVID-19. CDR3 in amino acids: CSVPHSLAGGPDTQYF. The DNA of the CDR3 is TGCAGCGTTCCCCACTCCCTAGCGGGAGGCCCAGATACGCAGTATTTT.